Presented here are 32 T cell receptor beta chains from one specimen sequenced in a study of blood T cell repertoires in COVID-19. Method: immunoSEQ multiplex PCR; TCRdb's copy keeps in-frame clones and lacks some. The data contain approximately 200,000 clones, roughly 87% of them singletons. The material sequenced was PBMCs or T cells enriched from blood (not recorded which). Receptor source: a young man in a cohort exposed to, infected with or recovered from COVID-19 (not recorded which).

The chain joins TRBV10-3 to TRBJ1-2; 8 nucleotides match TRBD1. The CDR3 runs to 14 residues. Unmatched junction bases numbered 8, after V lost 3 bases and J lost 8 bases. Germline loops: CDR1 ENHRY, CDR2 SYGVKD. CDR3 nucleotides: TGTGCCATCAGTGATAGAGGACAGGGCGGCGGCTACACCTTC. Protein sequence: CAISDRGQGGGYTF.

This sequence joins TRBV19 and TRBJ2-7; D may be TRBD1 (9 bases). From germline, CDR1 is LNHDA and CDR2 SQIVND (reference sequence). Between the trimmed V and J ends, which lost 3 bases and 6 bases, there was a span of 21 bases. The CDR3 is 16 residues long. Here the CDR3 reads CASSILAGQGSGEQYF. The DNA for the CDR3 is TGTGCCAGTAGTATTTTAGCGGGACAGGGTAGTGGCGAGCAGTACTTC. The full variable domain, its missing parts supplied by reference TRBV19 and TRBJ2-7, is DGGITQSPKYLFRKEGQNVTLSCEQNLNHDAMYWYRQDPGQGLRLIYYSQIVNDFQKGDIAEGYSVSREKKESFPLTVTSAQKNPTAFYLCASSILAGQGSGEQYFGPGTRLTVT.

This sequence joins TRBV10-1 and TRBJ2-1; 12 positions agree with TRBD2. Germline V gives CDR1 WNHNN, CDR2 SYGVQD (reference sequence). J lost 6 bases, V lost 5 bases, and 8 bases had no gene match. This CDR3 has 16 residues. CDR3: CASSRGLAGSSNEQFF. CDR3 nucleotides: TGCGCCAGCAGTCGCGGACTAGCGGGATCATCCAATGAGCAGTTCTTC.

This chain joins TRBV20-1 and TRBJ1-6; D is undetermined. Trimming cost V 3 bases and J 3 bases, with 9 bases left between them. There are 14 residues in the CDR3. The germline V gene encodes CDR1 DFQATT and CDR2 SNEGSKA (reference sequence). The CDR3 region has the DNA TGCAGTGCTAGTTCCAGTCTCTATAATTCACCCCTCCACTTT. Its translation is CSASSSLYNSPLHF.

The chain carries TRBV2 and TRBJ1-1, with a tentative D call TRBD1 (6 bases). This CDR3 is built from 13 residues. V was clipped by 0 bases and J by 8 bases, with 10 bases between them. CDR1 SNHLY and CDR2 FYNNEI come from the germline V gene. CDR3 in DNA: TGTGCCAGCAGTGAAGCGGGGGCGTCAGAAGCTTTCTTT. Translation gives CASSEAGASEAFF.

The rearrangement links TRBV18 to TRBJ1-2; the match to TRBD1 covers 8 bases. The V gene end was trimmed by 6 bases and the J gene end by 5 bases; junction bases not matched to a gene: 11. The germline gives CDR1 KGHSH, CDR2 LQKENI. This CDR3 is built from 15 residues. CDR3 nucleotide sequence: TGTGCCAGCTCTCTCCAGGGGGCCGGAGAGTATGGCTACACCTTC. This encodes CASSLQGAGEYGYTF.

The rearrangement joins TRBV4-1 to TRBJ2-3; 10 bases align to TRBD1. The CDR3 covers 17 residues. Looked up from germline, CDR1 is MGHRA and CDR2 is YSYEKL. With V trimmed by 3 bases and J by 2 bases, 8 bases remained unmatched. The CDR3 region is CASSQGGTGAFTDTQYF. CDR3 bases: TGCGCCAGCAGCCAGGGTGGGACAGGGGCGTTCACAGATACGCAGTATTTT.

The CDR3 DNA follows: TGTGCCAGTAGTATAGGGACAGCACTCCCACAAGAGACCCAGTACTTC. Translating it yields CASSIGTALPQETQYF. J is TRBJ2-5 and V is TRBV19, with D possibly matching TRBD1 (6 bases). Germline values: CDR1 LNHDA, CDR2 SQIVND (reference sequence). Between the trimmed V and J ends, which lost 1 base and 2 bases, there was a span of 14 bases. CDR3 length: 16 residues.

The chain has TRBV27 and TRBJ1-2, with 8 bases aligning to TRBD1. Germline CDR1 is MNHEY and CDR2 is SMNVEV (reference sequence). The CDR3 sequence is 13 residues long. V was clipped by 9 bases and J by 8 bases; unmatched bases: 11. CDR3 sequence reads: CASRPGGAGGYTF. In nucleotides, the CDR3 is TGTGCCAGTAGACCAGGGGGCGCGGGCGGCTACACCTTC.

The chain recombines TRBV24-1 with TRBJ1-2; the match to TRBD1 covers 8 bases. Germline V gives CDR1 KGHDR, CDR2 SFDVKD. The junction had 10 bases not matched to a gene; V was cut back by 5 bases and J by 3 bases. The CDR3 covers 16 residues. DNA of the CDR3: TGTGCCACCAGTGGGGGGAGACAGGGGAAGGACTATGGCTACACCTTC. It yields the protein CATSGGRQGKDYGYTF.

The chain has TRBV19 and TRBJ2-1; TRBD2 matches at 7 bases. With V trimmed by 6 bases and J by 4 bases, 0 bases remained unmatched. The CDR3 covers 12 residues. Germline CDR1 is LNHDA and CDR2 is SQIVND (reference sequence). The CDR3 DNA follows: TGTGCCAGTAGGCGGGGGTACAATGAGCAGTTCTTC. Translated, it gives CASRRGYNEQFF.

This chain connects TRBV29-1 to TRBJ1-1; unclear D gene. This CDR3 has 11 residues. Per germline, CDR1 SQVTM and CDR2 ANQGSEA. The V gene lost 5 bases and the J gene lost 6 bases, with 10 bases spanning the gap. The CDR3 DNA is TGCAGCGTTCTTGAAACTTCTGAAGCTTTCTTT. Its translation is CSVLETSEAFF.

This chain joins TRBV4-3 and TRBJ2-7, with D perhaps TRBD1 (5 bases). Germline CDR1 LGHNA, CDR2 YSLEER. This CDR3 has 15 amino acids. The germline V and J ends were trimmed by 0 bases and 2 bases, with 11 bases remaining between them. CDR3 nucleotides: TGCGCCAGCAGCCAAGAGGCAGGGATCGCCTACGAGCAGTACTTC. This translates into CASSQEAGIAYEQYF.

This chain connects TRBV7-8 to TRBJ2-5; 8 bases agree with TRBD2. The germline V gene has CDR1 SGHVS and CDR2 FQNEAQ. With V trimmed by 5 bases and J by 5 bases, 10 bases remained unmatched. This CDR3 is built from 15 residues. CDR3 nucleotide sequence: TGTGCCAGCAGCCTTAGCGGGGCTCGGGGGGAGACCCAGTACTTC. It specifies CASSLSGARGETQYF.

The CDR3 protein is CATSDPTGDNYGYTF. Written as DNA, the CDR3 is TGTGCCACCAGTGATCCGACAGGAGATAACTATGGCTACACCTTC. The chain joins TRBV24-1 to TRBJ1-2; TRBD1 might be the D (6 bases). This CDR3 has 15 amino acids. V lost 3 bases and J 1 base, leaving 11 bases between the germline ends. The germline V gene encodes CDR1 KGHDR and CDR2 SFDVKD.

This sequence joins TRBV27 and TRBJ2-3; no reliable D call. Germline V gene lookup returns CDR1 MNHEY and CDR2 SMNVEV (reference sequence). V shed 3 bases and J shed 0 bases, with 4 bases lying between them. This CDR3 has 13 amino acids. CDR3 DNA: TGTGCCAGCAGTTTCTCTAGCACAGATACGCAGTATTTT. This sequence encodes CASSFSSTDTQYF.

V gene TRBV6-5 combines with J gene TRBJ1-3; D may be TRBD1 (6 bases). The length of the CDR3 is 15 residues. The V end was cut by 7 bases, the J end by 0 bases, with 13 bases between. The V gene's germline CDR1 is MNHEY and CDR2 SVGAGI. The CDR3 nucleotides read TGTGCCAGCACCTACAGACAGGACTCTGGAAACACCATATATTTT. It encodes CASTYRQDSGNTIYF.

The J gene is TRBJ2-3, the V gene TRBV7-3; D unclear. CDR1 SGHTA and CDR2 FQGTGA come from the germline V gene. Trimming shortened V by 8 bases and J by 2 bases, and 14 bases separated the two germline ends. There are 14 residues in the CDR3. CDR3 coding DNA: TGTGCCAGCGTGAAAGTTCACTTCACAGATACGCAGTATTTT. This encodes CASVKVHFTDTQYF. Full variable domain (rest looked up from reference TRBV7-3 and TRBJ2-3): GAGVSQTPSNKVTEKGKYVELRCDPISGHTALYWYRQSLGQGPEFLIYFQGTGAADDSGLPNDRFFAVRPEGSVSTLKIQRTERGDSAVYLCASVKVHFTDTQYFGPGTRLTVL.

The gene calls are TRBV24-1 and TRBJ1-2; the D gene is possibly TRBD1 (5 bases). This CDR3 has 12 residues. V lost 12 bases and J lost 4, with 14 bases in between. Per germline, CDR1 KGHDR and CDR2 SFDVKD. The CDR3 loop is CAASTGGYGYTF. CDR3 coding DNA: TGTGCCGCCTCCACGGGGGGCTATGGCTACACCTTC.

The chain recombines TRBV7-9 with TRBJ2-1; 10 nucleotides align to TRBD2. J gave up 7 bases and V 8 bases, and 11 bases lay outside the gene matches. Germline V lookup: CDR1 SEHNR, CDR2 FQNEAQ (reference sequence). This CDR3 is built from 15 residues. As DNA, the CDR3 is TGTGCCAGCGGGACTAGCGCGGGGGGGCCGAATGAGCAGTTCTTC. It encodes CASGTSAGGPNEQFF.

J is TRBJ1-5 and V is TRBV10-2; no reliable D call. V lost 3 bases, J lost 4 bases, and 7 bases lay in between. This CDR3 spans 13 amino acids. Looked up from germline, CDR1 is WSHSY and CDR2 is SAAADI. The CDR3 coding sequence is TGCGCCAGCAGTGACAGTGCTAATCAGCCCCAGCATTTT. Protein sequence: CASSDSANQPQHF.

V gene TRBV7-9 combines with J gene TRBJ1-1; TRBD1 matches at 7 bases. The germline CDR1 and CDR2 sequences are SEHNR and FQNEAQ (reference sequence). The CDR3 is 11 amino acids. Trimming removed 3 bases from V and 8 bases from J; junction bases left unmatched: 0. The CDR3 DNA reads TGTGCCAGCAGCTTGACAGGGGAAGCTTTCTTT. Its protein product is CASSLTGEAFF.

In the case of this clone: At one of its ends the junction is not consistent with the germline gene, which may arise from a read error. This chain links TRBV4-1 with TRBJ1-4; maybe TRBD1 (5 bases). This CDR3 has 14 residues. CDR1 is MGHRA and CDR2 is YSYEKL in the germline V gene. The CDR3 loop reads CASEYDRTDEKLFF. In DNA, the CDR3 is TGCGCCAGTGAATACGACAGAACTGATGAAAAACTGTTTTTT.

V usage is TRBV28 and J usage is TRBJ1-5; TRBD1 agrees at 9 bases. The germline V gene encodes CDR1 MDHEN and CDR2 SYDVKM. CDR3 length: 15 residues. The junction had 5 bases not matched to a gene; V was cut back by 4 bases and J by 4 bases. DNA of the CDR3: TGTGCCAGCAGTTCCACAGGGGGCCCGAATCAGCCCCAGCATTTT. Translated, it gives CASSSTGGPNQPQHF.

The chain recombines TRBV27 with TRBJ2-1; 8 bases map to TRBD2. This CDR3 has 14 amino acids. The trim removed 6 bases at V and 3 bases at J, leaving 4 bases unmatched. CDR1 and CDR2 from the germline V gene are MNHEY and SMNVEV (reference sequence). The CDR3 sequence is CASRPGLDYNEQFF. CDR3 sequence (DNA): TGTGCCAGCAGGCCGGGACTAGACTACAATGAGCAGTTCTTC.

This chain connects TRBV27 to TRBJ2-1; the match to TRBD2 covers 7 bases. CDR1 is MNHEY and CDR2 is SMNVEV in the germline V gene (reference sequence). The CDR3 runs 14 residues. Trimming at V came to 2 bases and at J to 5 bases, leaving 3 bases not matched to a gene. CDR3 residues: CASSLGSGNNEQFF. The CDR3 region has the DNA TGTGCCAGCAGTTTAGGGAGCGGGAACAATGAGCAGTTCTTC.

This clone was counted a single time. V is TRBV28 and J is TRBJ2-2; 8 bases line up with TRBD1. Germline trimming cut 4 bases from V and 1 base from J; bases unmatched to any gene: 2. In germline, CDR1 is MDHEN, CDR2 SYDVKM. The CDR3 totals 15 residues. The CDR3 protein is CASSSGTGNTGELFF. The CDR3 nucleotides read TGTGCCAGCAGTTCAGGGACAGGGAACACCGGGGAGCTGTTTTTT.

J is TRBJ2-7 and V is TRBV29-1; 8 bases match TRBD1. Trimming cost V 7 bases and J 2 bases; bases outside gene matches: 7. This CDR3 is built from 13 residues. Germline values: CDR1 SQVTM, CDR2 ANQGSEA. The CDR3 loop is CSASGQEAYEQYF. The CDR3 coding sequence is TGCAGCGCTTCGGGACAGGAAGCCTACGAGCAGTACTTC.

The rearrangement joins TRBV28 to TRBJ1-5; TRBD1 aligns across 10 bases. Germline-derived CDR1 and CDR2 are MDHEN and SYDVKM. The CDR3 runs to 16 residues. V trimming: 6 bases; J trimming: 4 bases; junction bases outside the gene matches: 9. The CDR3 DNA is TGTGCCAGCAGCCCTGACAGGGGGCCGAGTAATCAGCCCCAGCATTTT. It encodes CASSPDRGPSNQPQHF.

This clone was recorded a few times. V gene TRBV7-3 combines with J gene TRBJ2-2, with 7 bases matching TRBD1. V lost 6 bases and J lost 3; bases outside the gene matches: 7. Looked up from germline, CDR1 is SGHTA and CDR2 is FQGTGA. The CDR3 consists of 15 residues. The CDR3 reads CASSLEGGDTGELFF. The CDR3 DNA reads TGTGCCAGCAGTCTAGAAGGGGGCGACACCGGGGAGCTGTTTTTT.

The J gene is TRBJ2-2, the V gene TRBV27; TRBD1 aligns across 7 bases. The CDR3 has 14 residues. V lost 2 bases to trimming and J lost 7 bases; unmatched junction nucleotides: 4. CDR1 and CDR2 from the germline V gene are MNHEY and SMNVEV (reference sequence). The CDR3 nucleotides are TGTGCCAGCAGTTTAGGGACAGTCAACGGGGAGCTGTTTTTT. It encodes CASSLGTVNGELFF.

The V call is TRBV6-2 or TRBV6-3, the J call TRBJ2-7, with D possibly being TRBD2 (5 bases). Trimming shortened V by 4 bases and J by 4 bases, and 20 bases separated the two germline ends. CDR3 length: 16 amino acids. CDR1 is MNHEY and CDR2 is SVGEGT in the germline V gene. CDR3 DNA: TGTGCCAGCAGTTCAATGAGGATTGCGGAGGATTACGAGCAGTACTTC. Encoded protein: CASSSMRIAEDYEQYF.